This T cell receptor beta chain was sequenced in a study of molecular identifiers for immune sequencing clone quantification. Findings of the study overall: Molecules of identical TCR sharing a barcode could underestimate highly expanded clone sizes. Among over 950,000 naive cells, as was reported, spiked Jurkat TCR RNA from one cell was detectable.

Previously reported methods and listed TCR primers produced the bulk TCR libraries. From the PCR reads, TCRdb called clonotypes with MiXCR, one entry per CDR3 protein. The table includes more than 450,000 distinct CDR3 sequences, over 20% detected once. The authors sorted naive CD8 T cells as CD8+CD4-CCR7+CD45RA+. The germline gives CDR1 SEHNR, CDR2 FQNEAQ (reference sequence). V shed 4 bases and J 3 bases; nucleotides not matched to a gene: 4. This CDR3 spans 14 amino acids. This clonotype came up many times. The antigen is not known. The chain has TRBV7-9 and TRBJ1-1; the match to TRBD1 covers 8 bases. The sequence derives from a human donor in good health. Some libraries in this study had Jurkat cell RNA spiked in. The sequencing input was naive CD8+ T cells from blood, with Jurkat cell RNA spiked in. Subset in this sample: FACS-sorted CD8+CD4-CCR7+CD45RA+ naive T cells. This CDR3 reads CASSSTGAHTEAFF. The CDR3 nucleotides read TGTGCCAGCAGCTCGACAGGGGCTCACACTGAAGCTTTCTTT.